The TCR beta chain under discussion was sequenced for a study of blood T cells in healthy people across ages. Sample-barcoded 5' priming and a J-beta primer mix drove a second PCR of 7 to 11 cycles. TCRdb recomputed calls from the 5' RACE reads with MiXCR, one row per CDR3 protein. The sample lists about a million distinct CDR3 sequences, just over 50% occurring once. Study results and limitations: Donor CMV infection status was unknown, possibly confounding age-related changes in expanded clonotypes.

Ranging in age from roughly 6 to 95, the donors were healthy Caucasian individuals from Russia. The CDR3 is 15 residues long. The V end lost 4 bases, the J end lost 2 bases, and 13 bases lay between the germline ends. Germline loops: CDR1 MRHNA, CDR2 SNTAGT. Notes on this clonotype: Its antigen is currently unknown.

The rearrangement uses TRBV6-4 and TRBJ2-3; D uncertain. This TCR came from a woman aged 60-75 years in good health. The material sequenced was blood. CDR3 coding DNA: TGTGCCAGCAGTGTCCAATTTGAGAACACAGATACGCAGTATTTT. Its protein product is CASSVQFENTDTQYF.